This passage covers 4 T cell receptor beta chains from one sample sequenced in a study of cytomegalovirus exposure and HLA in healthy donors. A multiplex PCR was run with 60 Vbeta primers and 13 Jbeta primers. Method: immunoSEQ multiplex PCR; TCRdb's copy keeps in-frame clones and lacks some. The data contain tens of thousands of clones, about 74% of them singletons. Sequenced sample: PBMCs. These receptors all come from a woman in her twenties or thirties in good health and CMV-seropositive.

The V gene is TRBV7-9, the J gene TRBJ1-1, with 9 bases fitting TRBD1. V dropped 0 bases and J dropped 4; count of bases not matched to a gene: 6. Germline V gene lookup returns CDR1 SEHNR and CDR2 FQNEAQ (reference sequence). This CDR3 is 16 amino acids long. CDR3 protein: CASSLASGTGSTEAFF. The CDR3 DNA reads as TGTGCCAGCAGCTTAGCCTCCGGGACAGGGTCCACTGAAGCTTTCTTT.

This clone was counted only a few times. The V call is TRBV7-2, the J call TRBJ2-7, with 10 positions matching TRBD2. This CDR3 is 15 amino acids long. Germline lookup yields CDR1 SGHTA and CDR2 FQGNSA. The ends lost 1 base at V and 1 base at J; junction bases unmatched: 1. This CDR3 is CASSLGTSGSYEQYF. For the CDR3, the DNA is TGTGCCAGCAGCTTAGGGACTAGCGGTTCCTACGAGCAGTACTTC.

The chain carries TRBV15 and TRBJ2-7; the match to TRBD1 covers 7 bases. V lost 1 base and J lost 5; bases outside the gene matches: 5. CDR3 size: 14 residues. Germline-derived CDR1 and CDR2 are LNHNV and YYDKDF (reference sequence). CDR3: CATSRATGQDEQYF. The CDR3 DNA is TGTGCCACCAGCAGAGCTACTGGACAGGACGAGCAGTACTTC. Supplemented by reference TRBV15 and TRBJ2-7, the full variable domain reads DAMVIQNPRYQVTQFGKPVTLSCSQTLNHNVMYWYQQKSSQAPKLLFHYYDKDFNNEADTPDNFQSRRPNTSFCFLDIRSPGLGDTAMYLCATSRATGQDEQYFGPGTRLTVT.

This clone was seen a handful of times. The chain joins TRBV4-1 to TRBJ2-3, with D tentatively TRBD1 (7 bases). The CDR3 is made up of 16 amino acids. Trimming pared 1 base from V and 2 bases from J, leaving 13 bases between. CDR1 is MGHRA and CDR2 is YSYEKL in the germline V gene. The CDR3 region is CASSQVRDRATDTQYF. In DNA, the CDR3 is TGCGCCAGCAGCCAAGTGCGGGACAGAGCCACAGATACGCAGTATTTT.